This TCR beta chain was identified in a study of shared clonotypes between healthy human individuals. Libraries were prepared by immunoSEQ multiplex PCR; TCRdb keeps only in-frame clonotypes and omits some of them. The sample contains approximately 400,000 clones, roughly 96% of which appear only once. Germline CDR1 reads SNHLY; CDR2 reads FYNNEI. V dropped 3 bases and J dropped 0 bases, with 8 bases sitting between them. The CDR3 is 14 residues long. Remarks on this clone: Other DNA sequences from this sample encode an identical CDR3 as well.

Sample: memory CD8+ T cells sorted from blood. Subset in this sample: CD45RO+ cells pooled with CCR7-negative TemRA cells. The chain couples TRBV2 to TRBJ1-1; D is uncertain. The clonotype was recovered from a man between 25 and 39 years old in good health. The CDR3 nucleotides read TGTGCCAGCAGTGATCGGGGAATGAACACTGAAGCTTTCTTT. Translated, it gives CASSDRGMNTEAFF.